This TCR beta chain was sequenced during a study of cytomegalovirus exposure and HLA in healthy donors. The V gene's germline CDR1 is ENHRY and CDR2 SYGVKD. The length of the CDR3 is 13 residues. V lost 4 bases, J lost 2 bases, and 7 bases lay in between. The primer mix had 60 Vbeta and 13 Jbeta primers. Profiled with immunoSEQ multiplex PCR; TCRdb holds only in-frame clones, not every one. The repertoire consists of approximately 150,000 clones, with over 70% occurring once and the leading ten covering 7% to 8.5%. This clone came up a few times. What was sequenced was PBMCs. The rearrangement uses TRBV10-3 and TRBJ2-3; D not resolved. The clonotype comes from a male donor in good health and CMV-seropositive. Here the CDR3 reads CAISVLSTDTQYF. The CDR3 DNA reads as TGTGCCATCAGTGTTTTATCCACAGATACGCAGTATTTT.